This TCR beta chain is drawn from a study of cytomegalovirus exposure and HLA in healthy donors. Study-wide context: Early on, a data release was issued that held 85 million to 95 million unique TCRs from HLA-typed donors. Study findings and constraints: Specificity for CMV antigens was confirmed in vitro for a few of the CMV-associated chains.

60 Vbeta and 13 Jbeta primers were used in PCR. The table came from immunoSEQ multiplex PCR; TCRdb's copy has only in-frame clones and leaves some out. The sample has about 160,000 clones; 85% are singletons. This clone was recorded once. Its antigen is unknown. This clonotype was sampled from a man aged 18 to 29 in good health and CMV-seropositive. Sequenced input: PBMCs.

The CDR3 DNA reads as TGTGCCAGCAGCCTCGTCGGGACAGGGGGCTACAATGAGCAGTTCTTC. Its protein product is CASSLVGTGGYNEQFF. The chain joins TRBV7-8 to TRBJ2-1; 11 bases agree with TRBD1. V gave up 5 bases and J gave up 3 bases; unmatched junction bases: 6. Germline CDR1 reads SGHVS; CDR2 reads FQNEAQ. The CDR3 spans 16 residues.